These T cell receptor beta chains were read from a single sample in a study of cytomegalovirus exposure and HLA in healthy donors. Sequenced by immunoSEQ multiplex PCR; TCRdb stores in-frame clones only, minus some. The data contain 30,000 to 35,000 clones, 60% to 70% of them singletons. The specimen sequenced was PBMCs. These TCRs come from a man aged 40-50 years in good health and CMV-seropositive. The CDR3 runs from the conserved cysteine through the conserved F or W. The D gene is left open where the match is weak. Clone size is shown for a subset of rows, as once, few, many or a class of expanded clone.

.,few,TRBV18,TRBJ2-1,TGTGCCAGCTCCCCTGGACTGGCCCTCTACAATGAGCAGTTCTTC,CASSPGLALYNEQFF
TRBD1,.,TRBV27,TRBJ1-1,TGTGCCAGCACCTGGACAGGGGGTACGAACACTGAAGCTTTCTTT,CASTWTGGTNTEAFF
TRBD1,.,TRBV6-5,TRBJ1-5,TGTGCCAGCAGAGGCCAGGGGGGAACCCATCAGCCCCAGCATTTT,CASRGQGGTHQPQHF
.,few,TRBV9,TRBJ2-1,TGTGCCAGCACCTTCGGGACACTGAGGGACAATGAGCAGTTCTTC,CASTFGTLRDNEQFF
TRBD1,.,TRBV19,TRBJ2-5,TGTGCCAGTAGTATGGGGAACAGGGGGCTCTTCGAGACCCAGTACTTC,CASSMGNRGLFETQYF
TRBD1,.,TRBV11-3,TRBJ2-5,TGTGCCAGCAGCTTAGAGGGGACAGGGGGCGGAGAGACCCAGTACTTC,CASSLEGTGGGETQYF
TRBD1,few,TRBV7-8,TRBJ2-2,TGTGCCAGCAGCGCCCGGGACAGCAACACCGGGGAGCTGTTTTTT,CASSARDSNTGELFF
TRBD1,.,TRBV7-6,TRBJ1-6,TGTGCCAGCAGCTTAGGGCCAGGGGGAACGTCACCCCTCCACTTT,CASSLGPGGTSPLHF
TRBD2,few,TRBV6-6,TRBJ2-5,TGTGCCAGCAGCTTTAGCGGGGGGGCCATGGAGACCCAGTACTTC,CASSFSGGAMETQYF
.,.,TRBV19,TRBJ1-2,TGTGCCAGTAGTATCGCAGGGTACTATGGCTACACCTTC,CASSIAGYYGYTF
TRBD1,.,TRBV4-1,TRBJ2-7,TGCGCCAGCAGCCAAGTAAGTGGACAGGGCTTGGACTACGAGCAGTACTTC,CASSQVSGQGLDYEQYF
TRBD1,.,TRBV19,TRBJ1-2,TGTGCCAGTAGTATCCTACAGGGGGGAGTTGGCTACACCTTC,CASSILQGGVGYTF
TRBD2,.,TRBV5-6,TRBJ2-3,TGTGCCAGCAGCTTGATAGCGGGGGGGACAGATACGCAGTATTTT,CASSLIAGGTDTQYF
.,.,TRBV13,TRBJ1-1,TGTGCCAGCAGCATGGGGGAGGCGAACACTGAAGCTTTCTTT,CASSMGEANTEAFF
TRBD1,.,TRBV7-9,TRBJ2-7,TGTGCCAGCAGCTTAACAGGGGACTCCTACGAGCAGTACTTC,CASSLTGDSYEQYF
.,.,TRBV10-3,TRBJ1-4,TGTGCCATCAGCCTCCGGCCAGGGGAGGAAAAACTGTTTTTT,CAISLRPGEEKLFF
TRBD1,.,TRBV5-4,TRBJ2-7,TGTGCCAGCAGCTTGGCTAGGGGGCCGGTCGAGCAGTACTTC,CASSLARGPVEQYF
TRBD2,.,TRBV6-6,TRBJ2-2,TGTGCCAGCCGCGCGGGGGGGTACACCGGGGAGCTGTTTTTT,CASRAGGYTGELFF
TRBD2,.,TRBV9,TRBJ2-6,TGTGCCAGCAGCGTATCCACCACTAGCGGGGGTCCCGTTGGGGCCAACGTCCTGACTTTC,CASSVSTTSGGPVGANVLTF
TRBD1,.,TRBV6-6,TRBJ2-7,TGTGCCAGCACTCCCGGGACAGGGCTTTGGTACGAGCAGTACTTC,CASTPGTGLWYEQYF
.,.,TRBV25-1,TRBJ2-5,TGTGCCAGCAGTCTCCAAGAGACCCAGTACTTC,CASSLQETQYF
.,.,TRBV7-9,TRBJ2-7,TGTGCCAGCAGCTTATCTTACGGACTGGATTCCTACGAGCAGTACTTC,CASSLSYGLDSYEQYF
TRBD1,.,TRBV5-1,TRBJ2-7,TGCGCCAGCAGGGATCGACAGGGGCTCTTCTACGAGCAGTACTTC,CASRDRQGLFYEQYF
TRBD1,few,TRBV18,TRBJ1-4,TGTGCCAGCTCACCACCCGGGGGGACAGGGGGCGAAAAACTGTTTTTT,CASSPPGGTGGEKLFF
.,.,TRBV5-1,TRBJ2-7,TGCGCCAGCAGCTTTACAGGGAGCGAGCAGTACTTC,CASSFTGSEQYF
.,.,TRBV5-6,TRBJ2-5,TGTGCCAGCAGCTTGGTGGGGGGTGACGAGACCCAGTACTTC,CASSLVGGDETQYF
.,.,TRBV21-1,TRBJ2-2,TGTGCCAGCAGCAAAGTATCGTTGGTTCCGGGACAAGGAAGCACCGGGGAGCTGTTTTTT,CASSKVSLVPGQGSTGELFF
.,.,TRBV2,TRBJ1-1,TGTGCCAGCAGTGGGGACACTTTGAACACTGAAGCTTTCTTT,CASSGDTLNTEAFF
.,.,TRBV6-1,TRBJ2-5,TGTGCCAGCAGTGAAGTACTGCAGGTCCGCCAAGAGACCCAGTACTTC,CASSEVLQVRQETQYF
TRBD1,.,TRBV5-1,TRBJ2-5,TGCGCCAGCAGCGTCAGGACAGGGGGTGGAGAGACCCAGTACTTC,CASSVRTGGGETQYF
.,.,TRBV2,TRBJ1-1,TGTGCCAGCAGTGATGGGGGCGCGGGCACTGAAGCTTTCTTT,CASSDGGAGTEAFF
TRBD2,.,TRBV29-1,TRBJ2-1,TGCAGCGTTGAAGGACTAGCAAGTGAGCAGTTCTTC,CSVEGLASEQFF
TRBD2,few,TRBV18,TRBJ2-1,TGTGCCAGCTCACTTTCCGGGGGGGGAAACAATGAGCAGTTCTTC,CASSLSGGGNNEQFF
.,few,TRBV29-1,TRBJ2-1,TGCAGCGTTGAAGGCCTGGGACATTCCTACAATGAGCAGTTCTTC,CSVEGLGHSYNEQFF
.,.,TRBV28,TRBJ1-6,TGTGCCAGCAGTTTATCCCAGGGGACTAATTCACCCCTCCACTTT,CASSLSQGTNSPLHF
.,.,TRBV7-2,TRBJ1-1,TGTGCCAGCAGGCGCCAGGGGAACACTGAAGCTTTCTTT,CASRRQGNTEAFF
.,.,TRBV6-4,TRBJ1-2,TGTGCCAGCGGAAGGGGAAGCTATGGCTACACCTTC,CASGRGSYGYTF
TRBD2,.,TRBV2,TRBJ2-7,TGTGCCAGCAGCCTACTCCCGGGGCTTCCTAGCGGGCAGTACTTC,CASSLLPGLPSGQYF
.,.,TRBV7-2,TRBJ2-3,TGTGCCGGCGGGACAGCTAGCACAGATACGCAGTATTTT,CAGGTASTDTQYF
TRBD2,.,TRBV7-9,TRBJ2-7,TGTGCCAGCAGCTTCCTCTATAGCGGGGGCCTGTCCTACGAGCAGTACTTC,CASSFLYSGGLSYEQYF
TRBD1,few,TRBV11-3,TRBJ2-5,TGTGCCAGCAGCCCACTTAGGACAGGGTTTCGAGGGGAGACCCAGTACTTC,CASSPLRTGFRGETQYF
.,.,TRBV6-6,TRBJ1-2,TGTGCCAGCAGTTACACCTCCTTCGGGACACCCTATGGCTACACCTTC,CASSYTSFGTPYGYTF